The 32 T cell receptor beta chains below were found in one sample sequenced in a study of cytomegalovirus exposure and HLA in healthy donors. PCR primers comprised 60 Vbeta and 13 Jbeta primers. Clones were sequenced by immunoSEQ multiplex PCR, and TCRdb holds only the in-frame ones, with some missing. Seen in this sample are 100,000 or so clones; the ten most common clones hold 3.4%. Sequenced input: PBMCs. The receptor source for this set is a woman in her thirties in good health and CMV-seronegative.

The chain employs TRBV27 and TRBJ2-1; 13 nucleotides align to TRBD2. Trimming at V came to 5 bases and at J to 9 bases, leaving 4 bases not matched to a gene. This CDR3 is 14 amino acids long. Germline V gene sequence: CDR1 MNHEY, CDR2 SMNVEV (reference sequence). CDR3 nucleotides: TGTGCCAGCAGTACTAGCGGGAGGGCCGCTGAGCAGTTCTTC. It is translated as CASSTSGRAAEQFF.

This chain links TRBV9 with TRBJ2-3; D remains ambiguous. The V end lost 0 bases, the J end lost 0 bases, and 8 bases lay between the germline ends. CDR3 length: 15 residues. The V gene's germline CDR1 is SGDLS and CDR2 YYNGEE. The CDR3 nucleotides are TGTGCCAGCAGCGTAGGGCCTCAGAGCACAGATACGCAGTATTTT. Amino acids: CASSVGPQSTDTQYF.

The rearrangement links TRBV28 to TRBJ2-7, with 8 bases fitting TRBD1. This CDR3 is 14 amino acids long. V lost 6 bases to trimming and J lost 4 bases; unmatched junction nucleotides: 8. The V gene's germline CDR1 is MDHEN and CDR2 SYDVKM. The DNA for the CDR3 is TGTGCCAGCAGGTACGACAGGGGAGGTTACGAGCAGTACTTC. This sequence encodes CASRYDRGGYEQYF. Supplemented by reference TRBV28 and TRBJ2-7, the full variable domain reads DVKVTQSSRYLVKRTGEKVFLECVQDMDHENMFWYRQDPGLGLRLIYFSYDVKMKEKGDIPEGYSVSREKKERFSLILESASTNQTSMYLCASRYDRGGYEQYFGPGTRLTVT.

V and J are TRBV28 and TRBJ2-5; 15 nucleotides agree with TRBD2. Losses at the gene ends were 5 bases for V and 4 bases for J; bases not matched to a gene: 8. Germline CDR1 and CDR2: MDHEN and SYDVKM. The length of the CDR3 is 17 residues. In nucleotides, the CDR3 is TGTGCCAGCAGTCCGGGGACTAGCGGGGGGTTTCGAGAGACCCAGTACTTC. Its translation is CASSPGTSGGFRETQYF. Full variable domain (outside the CDR3, taken from reference TRBV28 and TRBJ2-5): DVKVTQSSRYLVKRTGEKVFLECVQDMDHENMFWYRQDPGLGLRLIYFSYDVKMKEKGDIPEGYSVSREKKERFSLILESASTNQTSMYLCASSPGTSGGFRETQYFGPGTRLLVL.

The J gene is TRBJ1-2, the V gene TRBV27; D unresolved. This CDR3 spans 12 amino acids. The V end was cut by 3 bases, the J end by 4 bases, with 6 bases between. Germline CDR1 reads MNHEY; CDR2 reads SMNVEV (reference sequence). This CDR3 is CASSFSGYGYTF. The CDR3 DNA reads as TGTGCCAGCAGTTTCAGTGGCTATGGCTACACCTTC.

CDR3 coding DNA: TGTGCCAGCAGTGATATTGACAGGGCCTCACCCCTCCACTTT. Protein product: CASSDIDRASPLHF. The rearrangement uses TRBV6-1 and TRBJ1-6; 7 bases align to TRBD1. Germline CDR1 is MNHNS and CDR2 is SASEGT. The CDR3 spans 14 residues. V trimming: 3 bases; J trimming: 10 bases; junction bases outside the gene matches: 6.

This sequence joins TRBV5-1 and TRBJ2-1; perhaps TRBD2 as D (6 bases). V lost 5 bases to trimming and J lost 0 bases, with 15 bases between them. The CDR3 loop spans 16 amino acids. CDR1 and CDR2 from the germline V gene are SGHRS and YFSETQ. The CDR3 DNA is TGCGCCAGCAGTCTAGGCCCGGAGGGCTCCTACAATGAGCAGTTCTTC. Translation: CASSLGPEGSYNEQFF.

This chain connects TRBV29-1 to TRBJ1-2; D possibly corresponds to TRBD1 (6 bases). Per the germline V gene, CDR1 is SQVTM and CDR2 is ANQGSEA. The CDR3 is 16 amino acids. V lost 4 bases and J lost 2, with 20 bases in between. CDR3 sequence: CSVGGPGARQNYGYTF. CDR3 nucleotide sequence: TGCAGCGTTGGCGGACCAGGGGCCAGGCAAAACTATGGCTACACCTTC.

The chain's CDR3 is CASSFSLANTEAFF. DNA for the CDR3: TGTGCCAGCAGTTTCTCACTTGCGAACACTGAAGCTTTCTTT. The V call is TRBV28, the J call TRBJ1-1; no clear D. The CDR3 extends over 14 amino acids. CDR1 is MDHEN, CDR2 SYDVKM, per germline. Trimming stripped 3 bases from V and 1 base from J, with 9 bases between.

This rearrangement joins TRBV7-3 to TRBJ1-1; TRBD1 might be the D (6 bases). The V gene lost 1 base and the J gene lost 5 bases, with 14 bases spanning the gap. Per the germline V gene, CDR1 is SGHTA and CDR2 is FQGTGA. The CDR3 has 15 residues. CDR3 residues: CASSLSLGGGTEAFF. Written as DNA, the CDR3 is TGTGCCAGCAGCTTAAGTTTGGGAGGGGGTACTGAAGCTTTCTTT.

The chain has TRBV28 and TRBJ1-1, with a tentative D call TRBD1 (6 bases). There are 14 residues in the CDR3. The V gene's germline CDR1 is MDHEN and CDR2 SYDVKM. Trimming took 7 bases from V and 5 from J, leaving 17 bases between them. The CDR3 DNA follows: TGTGCCAGCACATATTGGGGGGGCCGAACTGAAGCTTTCTTT. This translates into CASTYWGGRTEAFF.

This chain links TRBV7-2 with TRBJ1-3; D is uncertain. The CDR3 contains 15 residues. The germline CDR1 and CDR2 sequences are SGHTA and FQGNSA. V was trimmed by 2 bases and J by 0 bases, leaving 8 bases between them. The CDR3 DNA is TGTGCCAGCAGCTTAACAGCCGGCTCTGGAAACACCATATATTTT. Its translation is CASSLTAGSGNTIYF. Complete variable domain (other parts from reference TRBV7-2 and TRBJ1-3): GAGVSQSPSNKVTEKGKDVELRCDPISGHTALYWYRQSLGQGLEFLIYFQGNSAPDKSGLPSDRFSAERTGGSVSTLTIQRTQQEDSAVYLCASSLTAGSGNTIYFGEGSWLTVV.

The chain couples TRBV6-5 to TRBJ2-7; D not resolved. The V and J ends lost 6 bases and 3 bases respectively, with 12 bases between them. Germline values: CDR1 MNHEY, CDR2 SVGAGI. The CDR3 is made up of 13 amino acids. The CDR3: CASSRNRNYEQYF. The CDR3 DNA sequence: TGTGCCAGCAGCCGGAACAGAAACTACGAGCAGTACTTC.

The CDR3 is CASSSTDRWDEKLFF. The CDR3 bases are TGTGCCAGCAGTTCTACCGACAGATGGGATGAAAAACTGTTTTTT. The rearrangement uses TRBV28 and TRBJ1-4; tentative D call: TRBD1 (5 bases). CDR1 and CDR2 (germline): MDHEN, SYDVKM. The CDR3 spans 15 residues. Trimming removed 4 bases from V and 6 bases from J, with 15 bases in between.

The CDR3 bases are TGTGCCAGCAGTTTGCAGGGTATGAACACTGAAGCTTTCTTT. It codes for CASSLQGMNTEAFF. V is TRBV28 and J is TRBJ1-1; perhaps TRBD1 as D (5 bases). V dropped 3 bases and J dropped 0 bases, with 8 bases sitting between them. The CDR3 runs to 14 residues. Germline V gives CDR1 MDHEN, CDR2 SYDVKM. Together with reference TRBV28 and TRBJ1-1, the CDR3 gives the full variable domain: DVKVTQSSRYLVKRTGEKVFLECVQDMDHENMFWYRQDPGLGLRLIYFSYDVKMKEKGDIPEGYSVSREKKERFSLILESASTNQTSMYLCASSLQGMNTEAFFGQGTRLTVV.

The CDR3 bases are TGTGCCAGCACCAAAAGTGGGACTAGCGGGAGCCACAATGAGCAGTTCTTC. This translates into CASTKSGTSGSHNEQFF. This chain connects TRBV9 to TRBJ2-1; 14 bases align to TRBD2. This CDR3 has 17 residues. Unmatched junction bases numbered 10, after V lost 6 bases and J lost 5 bases. Germline V gene lookup returns CDR1 SGDLS and CDR2 YYNGEE.

J is TRBJ1-3 and V is TRBV19, with no clear D. The CDR3 has 15 amino acids. CDR1 and CDR2 from the germline V gene are LNHDA and SQIVND (reference sequence). The germline V and J ends were trimmed by 4 bases and 3 bases, with 13 bases remaining between them. The CDR3 DNA reads as TGTGCCAGTAGTACCAGGACGGGATATGGAAACACCATATATTTT. It specifies CASSTRTGYGNTIYF.

The chain couples TRBV7-3 to TRBJ2-3; TRBD1 matches 7 bases. The V segment lost 5 bases and the J segment 0 bases; nucleotides outside the gene matches: 17. This CDR3 spans 19 amino acids. Per the germline V gene, CDR1 is SGHTA and CDR2 is FQGTGA. The CDR3 protein is CASSSRGRNLNTSTDTQYF. The CDR3 DNA follows: TGTGCCAGCAGCAGTAGGGGGCGCAATCTAAACACTAGCACAGATACGCAGTATTTT. The complete variable domain, with remaining parts taken from reference TRBV7-3 and TRBJ2-3, reads GAGVSQTPSNKVTEKGKYVELRCDPISGHTALYWYRQSLGQGPEFLIYFQGTGAADDSGLPNDRFFAVRPEGSVSTLKIQRTERGDSAVYLCASSSRGRNLNTSTDTQYFGPGTRLTVL.

The chain uses TRBV4-2 and TRBJ2-1; TRBD2 matches at 16 bases. CDR1 LGHNA and CDR2 YNFKEQ come from the germline V gene. Losses at the gene ends were 4 bases for V and 7 bases for J; bases not matched to a gene: 10. This CDR3 contains 18 residues. In DNA form, the CDR3 reads TGTGCCAGCAGCCGCCCCGCCGGGACTAGCGGGAGGGAAAATGAGCAGTTCTTC. Its translation is CASSRPAGTSGRENEQFF.

The rearrangement links TRBV28 to TRBJ2-1, with a weak D call TRBD1 (6 bases). The CDR3 sequence is 16 residues long. The germline CDR1 and CDR2 sequences are MDHEN and SYDVKM. Trimming took off 3 bases at V and 5 bases at J, with 17 bases between the two ends. Here the CDR3 DNA reads TGTGCCAGCAGTTTTGCCGGGGCAGGGGAAGACAATGAGCAGTTCTTC. As protein: CASSFAGAGEDNEQFF.

This chain uses TRBV19 with TRBJ1-5; D might be TRBD1 (6 bases). CDR3 length: 13 amino acids. The V and J ends lost 6 bases and 3 bases respectively, with 9 bases between them. The germline V gene has CDR1 LNHDA and CDR2 SQIVND (reference sequence). The CDR3 loop reads CASSRDNNQPQHF. CDR3 in DNA: TGTGCCAGTAGCCGGGACAACAATCAGCCCCAGCATTTT.

J is TRBJ1-5 and V is TRBV4-1; TRBD1 matches 7 bases. The germline V gene encodes CDR1 MGHRA and CDR2 YSYEKL. Trimming cost V 0 bases and J 5 bases; bases outside gene matches: 4. This CDR3 has 15 residues. In DNA form, the CDR3 reads TGCGCCAGCAGCCAAGACCAGGGGGACTATCAGCCCCAGCATTTT. Translating it yields CASSQDQGDYQPQHF.

The gene calls are TRBV2 and TRBJ2-5; no clear D. The J call may be faulty, since TRBJ2-7 better matches the DNA end. The length of the CDR3 is 9 residues. Germline lookup yields CDR1 SNHLY and CDR2 FYNNEI. CDR3 in amino acids: CASNYEQYF. In nucleotides, the CDR3 is TGTGCCAGCAACTACGAGCAGTACTTC.

The rearrangement joins TRBV27 to TRBJ2-3, with 9 bases identical to TRBD1. CDR3 length: 16 amino acids. With V trimmed by 1 base and J by 2 bases, 4 bases remained unmatched. Germline CDR1 reads MNHEY; CDR2 reads SMNVEV (reference sequence). CDR3 protein: CASSLLGQGLTDTQYF. The CDR3 region has the DNA TGTGCCAGCAGTTTATTGGGACAGGGACTCACAGATACGCAGTATTTT.

The chain has TRBV7-9 and TRBJ1-2; 7 bases map to TRBD1. The CDR3 length is 15 residues. Trimming took 1 base from V and 8 from J; bases not matched to a gene: 10. Germline V lookup: CDR1 SEHNR, CDR2 FQNEAQ (reference sequence). CDR3 sequence (DNA): TGTGCCAGCAGCTTAGTTGGAGGGGGCGCGGGAGGCTACACCTTC. Encoded protein: CASSLVGGGAGGYTF.

V is TRBV19 and J is TRBJ1-5; 7 nucleotides match TRBD1. CDR1 and CDR2 from the germline V gene are LNHDA and SQIVND (reference sequence). Germline trimming cut 5 bases from V and 4 bases from J; bases unmatched to any gene: 5. The CDR3 consists of 14 residues. The CDR3 bases are TGTGCCAGTAGTTACGCAGGGGGAAATCAGCCCCAGCATTTT. Translation: CASSYAGGNQPQHF.

The V and J genes are TRBV11-3 and TRBJ1-1; D is perhaps TRBD1 (5 bases). Germline V gene lookup returns CDR1 SGHNT and CDR2 YENEEA. This CDR3 region has 12 residues. Trimming pared 5 bases from V and 9 bases from J, leaving 13 bases between. CDR3 region: CASSHGRGKAFF. The CDR3 DNA reads TGTGCCAGCAGCCACGGGCGGGGGAAAGCTTTCTTT.

This chain joins TRBV27 and TRBJ2-2, with D possibly TRBD2 on 5 matching bases. The ends were cut back, 5 bases at V and 1 base at J, with 14 bases in the middle. The CDR3 is 16 amino acids. In germline, CDR1 is MNHEY, CDR2 SMNVEV (reference sequence). The DNA for the CDR3 is TGTGCCAGCAGTACGCCCAGAGGGCAGAACACCGGGGAGCTGTTTTTT. Translation gives CASSTPRGQNTGELFF.

The chain employs TRBV12-5 and TRBJ1-2; 9 bases are a match to TRBD1. The CDR3 is 17 residues long. V lost 4 bases and J lost 0; bases outside the gene matches: 9. Germline V gene data show CDR1 as LGHNT and CDR2 as FRNRAP. The CDR3 bases are TGTGCTAGTGGTTCAGTCACAGGGGGCGACTCTAACTATGGCTACACCTTC. Encoded protein: CASGSVTGGDSNYGYTF.

The genes are TRBV29-1 and TRBJ1-1; D gene uncertain. Germline lookup yields CDR1 SQVTM and CDR2 ANQGSEA. This CDR3 comprises 18 residues. The ends were cut back, 5 bases at V and 3 bases at J, with 28 bases in the middle. The CDR3 sequence is CSVHDATFAREWDTEAFF. The CDR3 DNA follows: TGCAGCGTTCACGACGCCACATTTGCGAGGGAATGGGACACTGAAGCTTTCTTT. The whole variable domain, filled in from reference TRBV29-1 and TRBJ1-1, reads SAVISQKPSRDICQRGTSLTIQCQVDSQVTMMFWYRQQPGQSLTLIATANQGSEATYESGFVIDKFPISRPNLTFSTLTVSNMSPEDSSIYLCSVHDATFAREWDTEAFFGQGTRLTVV.

This chain joins TRBV11-3 and TRBJ2-7; D is undetermined. Germline V gives CDR1 SGHNT, CDR2 YENEEA. This CDR3 has 12 amino acids. V lost 5 bases, J lost 6 bases, and 11 bases lay in between. As DNA, the CDR3 is TGTGCCAGCAGCAGTGCCCCGGTCGAGCAGTACTTC. Translated: CASSSAPVEQYF.

The chain has TRBV7-8 and TRBJ1-1, with 10 nucleotides matching TRBD1. The CDR3 is 19 amino acids. V lost 2 bases, J lost 0 bases, and 12 bases stayed unmatched. Germline lookup yields CDR1 SGHVS and CDR2 FQNEAQ. CDR3 DNA sequence: TGTGCCAGCAGCTTAAGAGTTCCGGGGGGACAGGGGCTGAACACTGAAGCTTTCTTT. Translation gives CASSLRVPGGQGLNTEAFF.